The 28 T cell receptor beta chains listed next were all sequenced from one sample in a study of shared clonotypes between healthy human individuals. The assay was immunoSEQ multiplex PCR, and TCRdb's table has in-frame clones only and misses some. Found here are some 2,100,000 clones, around 95% of them singletons; the top ten hold roughly 0.13%. The sequencing sample was made of naive CD4+ T cells sorted from blood. Subset defined: CD45RA+ positively selected. All receptors come from a young man in good health.

V is TRBV5-1 and J is TRBJ2-7; 8 positions match TRBD2. Germline V lookup: CDR1 SGHRS, CDR2 YFSETQ. The CDR3 loop spans 15 amino acids. After removal of 1 base from V and 0 bases from J, the junction contained 3 bases not matched to a gene. The CDR3, as DNA: TGCGCCAGCAGCTTGTTTGCGGGGGGCTCCTACGAGCAGTACTTC. This gives the protein CASSLFAGGSYEQYF. Together with reference TRBV5-1 and TRBJ2-7, the CDR3 gives the full variable domain: KAGVTQTPRYLIKTRGQQVTLSCSPISGHRSVSWYQQTPGQGLQFLFEYFSETQRNKGNFPGRFSGRQFSNSRSEMNVSTLELGDSALYLCASSLFAGGSYEQYFGPGTRLTVT.

The V and J genes are TRBV6-1 and TRBJ2-1; 8 bases map to TRBD2. V lost 1 base and J lost 7; bases outside the gene matches: 6. Germline CDR1 MNHNS, CDR2 SASEGT. The CDR3 contains 15 residues. The CDR3 loop reads CASSEGIAGMNEQFF. The DNA of the CDR3 is TGTGCCAGCAGTGAAGGAATAGCGGGAATGAATGAGCAGTTCTTC.

The chain carries TRBV7-3 and TRBJ1-1; 10 bases are shared with TRBD1. From germline, CDR1 is SGHTA and CDR2 FQGTGA. The CDR3 contains 14 residues. The V gene end was trimmed by 5 bases and the J gene end by 3 bases; junction bases not matched to a gene: 3. In nucleotides, the CDR3 is TGTGCCAGCAGCAGGGGGACAGGGGACACTGAAGCTTTCTTT. Translating it yields CASSRGTGDTEAFF.

The chain employs TRBV5-5 and TRBJ2-1; D is tentatively TRBD1 or TRBD2 (5 bases each). Germline assignment: CDR1 SGHKS and CDR2 YYEKEE (reference sequence). The CDR3 has 16 amino acids. Trimming removed 4 bases at V and 0 bases at J, with 14 bases between. For the CDR3, the DNA is TGTGCCAGCAGCCGGGGACGCTCCCTCTCCTACAATGAGCAGTTCTTC. It translates to CASSRGRSLSYNEQFF.

This clone was recorded once. The identical CDR3 is also encoded by other nucleotide sequences in the sample. This chain uses TRBV4-3 with TRBJ2-7; 8 bases match TRBD2. V was clipped by 1 base and J by 0 bases; unmatched bases: 2. There are 15 residues in the CDR3. Per the germline V gene, CDR1 is LGHNA and CDR2 is YSLEER. DNA of the CDR3: TGCGCCAGCAGCCAAGGACTAGCGAGCTCCTACGAGCAGTACTTC. It is translated as CASSQGLASSYEQYF.

This clone appeared once. The J gene is TRBJ2-3, the V gene TRBV5-4; no definite D call. V was cut by 0 bases and J by 0 bases, with 5 bases left in between. Germline CDR1 SGHNT, CDR2 YYREEE (reference sequence). The CDR3 sequence is 14 residues long. CDR3 in DNA: TGTGCCAGCAGCTTGGAAGGAAGCACAGATACGCAGTATTTT. This gives the protein CASSLEGSTDTQYF. The variable domain in full, completed from reference TRBV5-4 and TRBJ2-3, reads ETGVTQSPTHLIKTRGQQVTLRCSSQSGHNTVSWYQQALGQGPQFIFQYYREEENGRGNFPPRFSGLQFPNYSSELNVNALELDDSALYLCASSLEGSTDTQYFGPGTRLTVL.

This chain uses TRBV5-1 with TRBJ2-7; D might be TRBD1 (6 bases). CDR1 and CDR2 (germline): SGHRS, YFSETQ. Between the trimmed V and J ends, which lost 6 bases and 0 bases, there was a span of 7 bases. There are 12 residues in the CDR3. The CDR3 nucleotides read TGCGCCAGCAAGGACAGCTCCTACGAGCAGTACTTC. It codes for CASKDSSYEQYF.

The chain recombines TRBV4-3 with TRBJ2-7; 11 bases match TRBD1. J gave up 3 bases and V 5 bases, and 6 bases lay outside the gene matches. CDR1 and CDR2 from the germline V gene are LGHNA and YSLEER. This CDR3 region has 15 residues. The CDR3 coding sequence is TGCGCCAGCAGCATGACGGACAGGGGGCTCTACGAGCAGTACTTC. It translates to CASSMTDRGLYEQYF.

The chain uses TRBV11-2 and TRBJ2-7; D may be TRBD1 (6 bases). The CDR3 spans 13 residues. Trimming stripped 9 bases from V and 2 bases from J, with 14 bases between. The germline CDR1 and CDR2 sequences are SGHAT and FQNNGV. The CDR3 spells CASKKDRTYEQYF. The CDR3 nucleotides are TGTGCCAGTAAAAAGGACAGAACCTACGAGCAGTACTTC.

V is TRBV5-1 and J is TRBJ2-1; D unresolved. CDR1 is SGHRS and CDR2 is YFSETQ in the germline V gene. CDR3 length: 13 residues. The V and J ends lost 0 bases and 6 bases respectively, with 7 bases between them. The CDR3 here is CASSLGYGNEQFF. CDR3 nucleotide sequence: TGCGCCAGCAGCTTGGGGTACGGCAATGAGCAGTTCTTC.

The chain links TRBV5-6 to TRBJ2-5; possibly TRBD2 for D (5 bases). The length of the CDR3 is 15 residues. Trimming removed 2 bases from V and 1 base from J, with 12 bases in between. The V gene's germline CDR1 is SGHDT and CDR2 YYEEEE. The CDR3 loop is CASSLSSWSQETQYF. The CDR3 DNA is TGTGCCAGCAGCTTATCTAGCTGGTCCCAAGAGACCCAGTACTTC. Combining the CDR3 with reference TRBV5-6 and TRBJ2-5 gives the whole variable domain DAGVTQSPTHLIKTRGQQVTLRCSPKSGHDTVSWYQQALGQGPQFIFQYYEEEERQRGNFPDRFSGHQFPNYSSELNVNALLLGDSALYLCASSLSSWSQETQYFGPGTRLLVL.

V usage is TRBV6-1 and J usage is TRBJ2-2; possible D gene TRBD1, 5 bases. This CDR3 is built from 16 residues. V was trimmed by 1 base and J by 0 bases, leaving 9 bases between them. Germline-derived CDR1 and CDR2 are MNHNS and SASEGT. CDR3 DNA sequence: TGTGCCAGCAGTGAAGAGGGGCCCCCGAACACCGGGGAGCTGTTTTTT. Amino acid sequence: CASSEEGPPNTGELFF.

J is TRBJ2-1 and V is TRBV7-8; D call uncertain. The germline gives CDR1 SGHVS, CDR2 FQNEAQ. V lost 1 base to trimming and J lost 5 bases, with 6 bases between them. The CDR3 contains 13 residues. The CDR3 loop is CASSLDRNNEQFF. In DNA, the CDR3 is TGTGCCAGCAGCTTAGATAGGAACAATGAGCAGTTCTTC.

This rearrangement joins TRBV5-4 to TRBJ2-2, with D possibly matching TRBD2 (5 bases). Trimming removed 0 bases at V and 1 base at J, with 7 bases between. Per germline, CDR1 SGHNT and CDR2 YYREEE (reference sequence). The length of the CDR3 is 15 residues. CDR3 protein: CASSLGRLNTGELFF. The CDR3 DNA follows: TGTGCCAGCAGCTTGGGGAGGCTGAACACCGGGGAGCTGTTTTTT.

This chain links TRBV19 with TRBJ2-3; maybe TRBD2 (6 bases). In germline, CDR1 is LNHDA, CDR2 SQIVND (reference sequence). This CDR3 spans 15 amino acids. The V end was cut by 7 bases, the J end by 10 bases, with 24 bases between. Here the CDR3 reads CASMGPGLRSGAQYF. Here the CDR3 DNA reads TGTGCCAGTATGGGACCGGGACTCCGATCTGGGGCGCAGTATTTT.

The V and J genes are TRBV5-8 and TRBJ1-2, with no clear D. The CDR3 totals 14 residues. Trimming removed 4 bases at V and 6 bases at J, with 16 bases between. Germline V gene sequence: CDR1 SGHTS, CDR2 YDEGEE. The CDR3 region is CASSPPPAHDGYTF. The CDR3, as DNA: TGTGCCAGCAGCCCGCCCCCGGCCCACGATGGCTACACCTTC.

The J gene is TRBJ2-3, the V gene TRBV7-3; 9 bases agree with TRBD1. This CDR3 is 16 amino acids long. The junction had 1 base not matched to a gene; V was cut back by 0 bases and J by 0 bases. The germline CDR1 and CDR2 sequences are SGHTA and FQGTGA. CDR3 bases: TGTGCCAGCAGCTTAACGGGACAGGGTAGCACAGATACGCAGTATTTT. Translating gives CASSLTGQGSTDTQYF.

The rearrangement links TRBV7-2 to TRBJ1-2; TRBD1 is a possible D gene (5 bases). Germline-derived CDR1 and CDR2 are SGHTA and FQGNSA. The CDR3 sequence is 15 residues long. V shed 0 bases and J shed 2 bases, with 10 bases lying between them. The CDR3 region has the DNA TGTGCCAGCAGCTTAGCGCGGGGGGGGAACTATGGCTACACCTTC. Its translation is CASSLARGGNYGYTF.

Comments on this clone: Other DNA sequences in this specimen translate into the identical CDR3. The chain couples TRBV6-5 to TRBJ1-1; D is uncertain. CDR1 and CDR2 from the germline V gene are MNHEY and SVGAGI. The CDR3 consists of 15 residues. Trimming pared 6 bases from V and 1 base from J, leaving 15 bases between. CDR3 residues: CASSYLPRGNTEAFF. The CDR3, as DNA: TGTGCCAGCAGCTACCTCCCTCGGGGGAACACTGAAGCTTTCTTT.

Comment on this clone: Within the sample, other DNA sequences also encode this same CDR3. V gene TRBV2 combines with J gene TRBJ1-1; unclear D gene. The CDR3 has 13 residues. Trimming shortened V by 5 bases and J by 2 bases, and 9 bases separated the two germline ends. Looked up from germline, CDR1 is SNHLY and CDR2 is FYNNEI. Here the CDR3 reads CASSPQGNTEAFF. The CDR3 DNA reads as TGTGCCAGCAGTCCCCAAGGAAACACTGAAGCTTTCTTT.

Notes on this clone: Other nucleotide sequences in the sample specify the same CDR3. The rearrangement joins TRBV10-3 to TRBJ1-2; D possibly corresponds to TRBD1 (6 bases). Germline V CDR1 and CDR2: ENHRY, SYGVKD. The ends were cut back, 7 bases at V and 4 bases at J, with 10 bases in the middle. The CDR3 consists of 12 residues. The CDR3 DNA is TGTGCCATCACCCCGGACAGCTATGGCTACACCTTC. This codes for CAITPDSYGYTF.

The genes are TRBV27 and TRBJ2-3, with 8 bases fitting TRBD1. V lost 7 bases to trimming and J lost 3 bases; unmatched junction nucleotides: 6. Per germline, CDR1 MNHEY and CDR2 SMNVEV (reference sequence). The CDR3 has 14 amino acids. As DNA, the CDR3 is TGTGCCAGCAAGCCACAGGGGGAAACAGATACGCAGTATTTT. Protein product: CASKPQGETDTQYF.

The table lists this clone with a count of one. The CDR3 spells CASSLPDGYTQYF. Here the CDR3 DNA reads TGCGCCAGCAGCTTGCCCGATGGATATACGCAGTATTTT. V gene TRBV5-1 combines with J gene TRBJ2-3; no clear D. Germline V gene data show CDR1 as SGHRS and CDR2 as YFSETQ. Trimming took off 1 base at V and 7 bases at J, with 10 bases between the two ends. The CDR3 sequence is 13 residues long.

Only one count was recorded for this clone. Other DNA sequences of this sample code for an identical CDR3. The J gene is TRBJ1-1, the V gene TRBV18; possibly TRBD1 for D (5 bases). From germline, CDR1 is KGHSH and CDR2 LQKENI. This CDR3 comprises 13 residues. The V end lost 3 bases, the J end lost 0 bases, and 5 bases lay between the germline ends. The CDR3 DNA reads as TGTGCCAGCTCACCGGGGGTGAACACTGAAGCTTTCTTT. This codes for CASSPGVNTEAFF.

The gene calls are TRBV5-1 and TRBJ1-3; D gene uncertain. This CDR3 has 15 amino acids. Trimming left V 4 bases short and J 4 bases short, with 15 bases between. Germline V gives CDR1 SGHRS, CDR2 YFSETQ. The CDR3 spells CASSPFGDAGNTIYF. The CDR3 DNA reads as TGCGCCAGCAGCCCGTTTGGAGATGCCGGAAACACCATATATTTT.

The sample holds one count of this clone. The rearrangement uses TRBV10-3 and TRBJ1-3; D uncertain. Germline CDR1 ENHRY, CDR2 SYGVKD. V was pared by 7 bases and J by 0 bases, with 13 bases between. There are 15 residues in the CDR3. The CDR3 sequence is CAITRTPSSGNTIYF. The CDR3 DNA follows: TGTGCCATCACTCGGACTCCTAGCTCTGGAAACACCATATATTTT.

The genes are TRBV18 and TRBJ1-5, with 8 bases matching TRBD1. The germline CDR1 and CDR2 sequences are KGHSH and LQKENI. The V gene end was trimmed by 4 bases and the J gene end by 5 bases; junction bases not matched to a gene: 4. The CDR3 length is 14 residues. The CDR3 protein is CASSRQDRDQPQHF. CDR3 DNA sequence: TGTGCCAGCTCACGACAGGACAGGGATCAGCCCCAGCATTTT.

The V and J genes are TRBV4-1 and TRBJ1-4; TRBD1 is a possible D gene (5 bases). This CDR3 has 15 residues. Germline values: CDR1 MGHRA, CDR2 YSYEKL. Trimming left V 0 bases short and J 4 bases short, with 9 bases between. The DNA of the CDR3 is TGCGCCAGCAGCCAAGATCGACAGCTTAATGAAAAACTGTTTTTT. Its protein product is CASSQDRQLNEKLFF.